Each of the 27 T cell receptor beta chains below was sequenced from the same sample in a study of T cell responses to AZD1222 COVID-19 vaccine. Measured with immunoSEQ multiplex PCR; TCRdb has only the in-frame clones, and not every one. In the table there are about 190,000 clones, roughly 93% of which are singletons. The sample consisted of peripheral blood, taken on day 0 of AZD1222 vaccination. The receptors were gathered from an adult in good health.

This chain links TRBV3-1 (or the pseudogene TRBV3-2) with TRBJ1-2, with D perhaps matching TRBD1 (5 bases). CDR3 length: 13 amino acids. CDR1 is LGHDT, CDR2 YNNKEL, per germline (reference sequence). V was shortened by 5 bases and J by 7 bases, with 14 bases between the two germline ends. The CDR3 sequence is CASSGGTAGGYTF. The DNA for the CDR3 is TGTGCCAGCAGCGGGGGGACCGCAGGTGGCTACACCTTC.

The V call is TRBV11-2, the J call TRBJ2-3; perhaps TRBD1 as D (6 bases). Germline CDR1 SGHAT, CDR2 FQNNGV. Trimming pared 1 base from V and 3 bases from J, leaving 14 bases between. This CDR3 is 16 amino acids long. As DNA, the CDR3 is TGTGCCAGCAGCTTAGCCGGTACAGGGAGAACAGATACGCAGTATTTT. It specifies CASSLAGTGRTDTQYF.

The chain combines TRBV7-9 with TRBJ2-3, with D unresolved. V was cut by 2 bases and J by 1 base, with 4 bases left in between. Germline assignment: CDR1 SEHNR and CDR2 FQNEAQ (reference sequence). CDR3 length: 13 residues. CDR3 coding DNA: TGTGCCAGCAGCTTAACGGGCACAGATACGCAGTATTTT. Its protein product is CASSLTGTDTQYF.

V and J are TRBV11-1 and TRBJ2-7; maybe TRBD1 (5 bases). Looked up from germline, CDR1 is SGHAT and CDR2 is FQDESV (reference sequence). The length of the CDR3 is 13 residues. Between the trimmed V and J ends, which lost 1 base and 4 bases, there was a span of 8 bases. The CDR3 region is CASSLGTTYEQYF. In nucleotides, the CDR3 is TGTGCCAGCAGCTTAGGGACAACTTACGAGCAGTACTTC.

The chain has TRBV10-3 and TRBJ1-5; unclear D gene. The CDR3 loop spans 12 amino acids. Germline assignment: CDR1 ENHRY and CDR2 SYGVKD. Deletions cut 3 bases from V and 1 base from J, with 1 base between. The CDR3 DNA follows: TGTGCCATCAGTGACAGCAATCAGCCCCAGCATTTT. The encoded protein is CAISDSNQPQHF.

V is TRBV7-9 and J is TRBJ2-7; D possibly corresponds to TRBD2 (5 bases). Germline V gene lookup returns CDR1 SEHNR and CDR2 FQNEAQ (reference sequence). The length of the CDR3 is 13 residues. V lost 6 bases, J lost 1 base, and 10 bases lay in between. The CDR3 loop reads CASSHTSSYEQYF. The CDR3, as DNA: TGTGCCAGCAGTCATACTAGTTCCTACGAGCAGTACTTC.

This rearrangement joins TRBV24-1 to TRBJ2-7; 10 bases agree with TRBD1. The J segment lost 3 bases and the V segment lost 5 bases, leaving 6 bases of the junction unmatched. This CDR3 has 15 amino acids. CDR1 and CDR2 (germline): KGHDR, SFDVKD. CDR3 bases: TGTGCCACCAGTGGAGCGGGACAGGGGATCTACGAGCAGTACTTC. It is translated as CATSGAGQGIYEQYF.

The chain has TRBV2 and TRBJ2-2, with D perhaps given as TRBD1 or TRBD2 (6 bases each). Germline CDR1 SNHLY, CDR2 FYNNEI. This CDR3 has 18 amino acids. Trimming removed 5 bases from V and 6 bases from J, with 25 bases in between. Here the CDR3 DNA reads TGTGCCAGCAGTCCTCGGCTTGGAGGGGGGCGGAAGGCCGGGGAGCTGTTTTTT. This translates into CASSPRLGGGRKAGELFF.

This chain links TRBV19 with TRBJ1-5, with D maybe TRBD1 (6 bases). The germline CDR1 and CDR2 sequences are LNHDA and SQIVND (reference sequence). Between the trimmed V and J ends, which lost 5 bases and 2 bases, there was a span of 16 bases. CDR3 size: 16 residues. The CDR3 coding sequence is TGTGCCAGTAGTCGAGGCCGACAGGCCGGCAATCAGCCCCAGCATTTT. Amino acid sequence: CASSRGRQAGNQPQHF.

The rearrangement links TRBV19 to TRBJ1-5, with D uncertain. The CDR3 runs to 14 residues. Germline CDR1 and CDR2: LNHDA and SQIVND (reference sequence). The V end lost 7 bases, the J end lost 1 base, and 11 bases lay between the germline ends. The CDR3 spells CASTPPGSNQPQHF. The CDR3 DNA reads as TGTGCCAGTACCCCGCCCGGGAGCAATCAGCCCCAGCATTTT.

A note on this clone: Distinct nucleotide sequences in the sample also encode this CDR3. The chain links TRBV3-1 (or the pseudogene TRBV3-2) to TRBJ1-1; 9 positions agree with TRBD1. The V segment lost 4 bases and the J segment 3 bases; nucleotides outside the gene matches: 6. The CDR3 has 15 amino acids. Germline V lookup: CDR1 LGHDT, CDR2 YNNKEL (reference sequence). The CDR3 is CASSRGQGVDTEAFF. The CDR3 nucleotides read TGTGCCAGCAGCCGGGGACAGGGTGTCGACACTGAAGCTTTCTTT.

This chain's CDR3 is CASSQTGWDSGQFF. For the CDR3, the DNA is TGCGCCAGCAGCCAAACCGGCTGGGACTCTGGGCAGTTCTTC. The rearrangement links TRBV4-1 to TRBJ2-1; D perhaps matches TRBD2 (6 bases). V dropped 2 bases and J dropped 12 bases, with 17 bases sitting between them. Germline V lookup: CDR1 MGHRA, CDR2 YSYEKL. This CDR3 has 14 residues.

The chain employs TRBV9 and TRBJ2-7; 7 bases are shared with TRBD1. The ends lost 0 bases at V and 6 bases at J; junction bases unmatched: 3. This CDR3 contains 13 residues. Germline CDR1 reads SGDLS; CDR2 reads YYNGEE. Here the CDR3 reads CASSVGGGGEQYF. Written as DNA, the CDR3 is TGTGCCAGCAGCGTAGGAGGGGGCGGCGAGCAGTACTTC.

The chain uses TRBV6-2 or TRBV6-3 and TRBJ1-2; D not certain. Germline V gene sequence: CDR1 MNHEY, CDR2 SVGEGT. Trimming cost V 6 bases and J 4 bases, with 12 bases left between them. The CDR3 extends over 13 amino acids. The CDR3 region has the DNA TGTGCCAGCAGCCCGGACCGAATCTATGGCTACACCTTC. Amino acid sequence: CASSPDRIYGYTF.

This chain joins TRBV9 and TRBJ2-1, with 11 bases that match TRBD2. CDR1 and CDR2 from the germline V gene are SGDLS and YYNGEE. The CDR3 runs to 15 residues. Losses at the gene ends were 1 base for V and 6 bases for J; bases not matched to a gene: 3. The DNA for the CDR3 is TGTGCCAGCAGCGTAACTAGCGGGGGCCCCAATGAGCAGTTCTTC. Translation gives CASSVTSGGPNEQFF.

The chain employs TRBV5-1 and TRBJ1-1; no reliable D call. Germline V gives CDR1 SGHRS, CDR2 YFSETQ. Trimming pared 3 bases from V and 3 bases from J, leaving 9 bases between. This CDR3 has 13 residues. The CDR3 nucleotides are TGCGCCAGCAGCTCGGGAGGACACACTGAAGCTTTCTTT. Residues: CASSSGGHTEAFF.

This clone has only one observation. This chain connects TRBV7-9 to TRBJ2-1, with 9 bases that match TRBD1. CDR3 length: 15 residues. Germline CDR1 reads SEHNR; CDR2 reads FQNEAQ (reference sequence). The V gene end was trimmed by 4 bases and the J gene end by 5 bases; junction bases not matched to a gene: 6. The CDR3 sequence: CASSSATGGHNEQFF. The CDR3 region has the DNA TGTGCCAGCAGCTCCGCGACAGGGGGGCACAATGAGCAGTTCTTC. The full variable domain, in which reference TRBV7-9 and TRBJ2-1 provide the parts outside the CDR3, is DTGVSQNPRHKITKRGQNVTFRCDPISEHNRLYWYRQTLGQGPEFLTYFQNEAQLEKSRLLSDRFSAERPKGSFSTLEIQRTEQGDSAMYLCASSSATGGHNEQFFGPGTRLTVL.

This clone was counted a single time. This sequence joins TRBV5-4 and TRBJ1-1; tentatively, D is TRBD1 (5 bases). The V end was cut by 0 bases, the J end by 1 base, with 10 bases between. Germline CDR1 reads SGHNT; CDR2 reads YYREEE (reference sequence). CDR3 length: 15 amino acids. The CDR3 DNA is TGTGCCAGCAGCTTGGGCAGGGTAGCGAACACTGAAGCTTTCTTT. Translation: CASSLGRVANTEAFF.

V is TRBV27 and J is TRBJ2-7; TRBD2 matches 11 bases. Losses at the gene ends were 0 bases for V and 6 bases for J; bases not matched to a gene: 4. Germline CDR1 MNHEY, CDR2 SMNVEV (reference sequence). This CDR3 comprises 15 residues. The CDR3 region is CASSLSPSGGREQYF. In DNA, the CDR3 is TGTGCCAGCAGTTTATCCCCTAGCGGGGGGCGCGAGCAGTACTTC.

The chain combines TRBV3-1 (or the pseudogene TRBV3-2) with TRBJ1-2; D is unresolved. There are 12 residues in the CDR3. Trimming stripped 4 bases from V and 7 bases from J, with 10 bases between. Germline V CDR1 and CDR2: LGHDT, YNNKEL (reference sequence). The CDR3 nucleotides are TGTGCCAGCAGCCCTGTTGGATTTGGCTACACCTTC. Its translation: CASSPVGFGYTF.

CDR3 coding DNA: TGTGCCAGCAGCGTAGGGGCAGTCTCCTACAATGAGCAGTTCTTC. Translated: CASSVGAVSYNEQFF. This chain links TRBV9 with TRBJ2-1; D call uncertain. Trimming left V 0 bases short and J 0 bases short, with 7 bases between. CDR1 SGDLS and CDR2 YYNGEE come from the germline V gene. This CDR3 is 15 amino acids long.

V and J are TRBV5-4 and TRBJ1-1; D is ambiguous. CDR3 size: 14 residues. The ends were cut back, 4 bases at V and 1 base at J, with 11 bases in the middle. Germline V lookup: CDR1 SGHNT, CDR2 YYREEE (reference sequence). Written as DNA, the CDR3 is TGTGCCAGCAGCATCGCAGGCACGAACACTGAAGCTTTCTTT. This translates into CASSIAGTNTEAFF.

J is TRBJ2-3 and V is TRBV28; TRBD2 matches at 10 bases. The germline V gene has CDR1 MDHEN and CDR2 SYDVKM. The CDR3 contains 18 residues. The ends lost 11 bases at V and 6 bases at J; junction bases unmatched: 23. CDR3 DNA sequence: TGTGCCTCACAGGGGGTTCTAGCGGGAGATGGATTTTTGGATACGCAGTATTTT. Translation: CASQGVLAGDGFLDTQYF.

The CDR3: CASSLRPRSYNSPLHF. CDR3 nucleotide sequence: TGTGCCAGCAGTCTAAGACCAAGGAGTTATAATTCACCCCTCCACTTT. The V gene is TRBV27, the J gene TRBJ1-6; no firm D call. CDR1 and CDR2 from the germline V gene are MNHEY and SMNVEV (reference sequence). V shed 5 bases and J shed 4 bases, with 15 bases lying between them. The length of the CDR3 is 16 residues.

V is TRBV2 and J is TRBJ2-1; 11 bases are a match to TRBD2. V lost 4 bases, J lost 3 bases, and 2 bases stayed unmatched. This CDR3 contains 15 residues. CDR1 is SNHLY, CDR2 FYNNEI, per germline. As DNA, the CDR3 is TGTGCCAGCAGTGCCGGGACTAGCGGCTACAATGAGCAGTTCTTC. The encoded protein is CASSAGTSGYNEQFF.

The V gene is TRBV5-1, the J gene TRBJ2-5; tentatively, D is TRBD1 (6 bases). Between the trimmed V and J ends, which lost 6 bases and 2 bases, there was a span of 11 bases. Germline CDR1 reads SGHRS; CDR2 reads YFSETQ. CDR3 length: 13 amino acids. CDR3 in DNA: TGCGCCAGCAAACCAACAGGGCAAGAGACCCAGTACTTC. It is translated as CASKPTGQETQYF.

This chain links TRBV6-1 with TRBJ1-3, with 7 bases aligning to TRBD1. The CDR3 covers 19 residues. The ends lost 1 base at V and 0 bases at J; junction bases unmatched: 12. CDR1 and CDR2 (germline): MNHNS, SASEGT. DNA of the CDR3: TGTGCCAGCAGTGAAGTGTCAGGGGGGATAGGTGACTCTGGAAACACCATATATTTT. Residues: CASSEVSGGIGDSGNTIYF.